Presented here are 16 T cell receptor beta chains from one specimen sequenced in a study of blood T cell repertoires in COVID-19. Some clones are missing from TCRdb's copy, which holds only in-frame ones; the method was immunoSEQ multiplex PCR. The table lists 60,000 to 75,000 clones, roughly 90% of them singletons. The material sequenced was peripheral blood. Receptors originate from a human donor in a cohort sampled during active COVID-19.

This chain uses TRBV5-1 with TRBJ2-2; 9 bases fit TRBD1. V trimming: 5 bases; J trimming: 3 bases; junction bases outside the gene matches: 17. The CDR3 runs to 19 residues. Per the germline V gene, CDR1 is SGHRS and CDR2 is YFSETQ. This CDR3 is CASRELQGALTFDTGELFF. The CDR3 region has the DNA TGCGCCAGCAGAGAACTACAGGGGGCGCTTACTTTCGACACCGGGGAGCTGTTTTTT.

The table lists this clone with a count of one. The chain is built from TRBV4-2 and TRBJ2-7; 12 bases agree with TRBD2. Germline trimming cut 0 bases from V and 2 bases from J; bases unmatched to any gene: 5. The CDR3 loop spans 17 amino acids. Germline CDR1 and CDR2: LGHNA and YNFKEQ. The CDR3 protein is CASSQEALAGGPYEQYF. CDR3 sequence (DNA): TGTGCCAGCAGCCAAGAAGCCCTAGCGGGGGGGCCCTACGAGCAGTACTTC.

Of note for this clone: This same CDR3 is encoded by further DNA sequences in the sample. The rearrangement links TRBV28 to TRBJ2-7, with D unresolved. The V end lost 2 bases, the J end lost 0 bases, and 5 bases lay between the germline ends. From germline, CDR1 is MDHEN and CDR2 SYDVKM. This CDR3 has 13 amino acids. CDR3 sequence reads: CASSLAGSYEQYF. The CDR3, as DNA: TGTGCCAGCAGTTTAGCAGGCTCCTACGAGCAGTACTTC.

The chain is built from TRBV5-4 and TRBJ2-1; D is possibly TRBD2 (5 bases). The CDR3 extends over 15 amino acids. The V gene's germline CDR1 is SGHNT and CDR2 YYREEE (reference sequence). The V and J ends lost 0 bases and 2 bases respectively, with 9 bases between them. Here the CDR3 DNA reads TGTGCCAGCAGCTTGGCACGCGGGCCCTACAATGAGCAGTTCTTC. Translating gives CASSLARGPYNEQFF.

CDR3 coding DNA: TGTGCCAGCAGTTTAAATACAGGACAGGGTTATGGCTACACCTTC. Protein: CASSLNTGQGYGYTF. The V gene is TRBV27, the J gene TRBJ1-2; 8 bases match TRBD1. V lost 2 bases and J lost 5; bases outside the gene matches: 7. The CDR3 contains 15 residues. CDR1 is MNHEY and CDR2 is SMNVEV in the germline V gene (reference sequence).

The genes are TRBV24-1 and TRBJ1-5; TRBD1 might be the D (5 bases). The V end was cut by 5 bases, the J end by 0 bases, with 16 bases between. The CDR3 runs to 17 residues. Germline V CDR1 and CDR2: KGHDR, SFDVKD. The CDR3 is CATSAGDGRDSNQPQHF. CDR3 DNA: TGTGCCACCAGTGCGGGGGACGGTCGAGATAGCAATCAGCCCCAGCATTTT.

The CDR3 bases are TGTGCCAGCAGTTCGCGGGTGACTGAAGCTTTCTTT. It encodes CASSSRVTEAFF. This chain joins TRBV28 and TRBJ1-1; no firm D call. Germline lookup yields CDR1 MDHEN and CDR2 SYDVKM. The CDR3 is 12 residues long. The germline V and J ends were trimmed by 4 bases and 5 bases, with 8 bases remaining between them.

This rearrangement joins TRBV20-1 to TRBJ2-7, with 7 bases identical to TRBD1. V lost 6 bases and J lost 3; bases outside the gene matches: 2. This CDR3 is 11 amino acids long. Per germline, CDR1 DFQATT and CDR2 SNEGSKA (reference sequence). The CDR3 DNA sequence: TGCAGTGCAGACAGGGACTACGAGCAGTACTTC. Its protein is CSADRDYEQYF.

Only one count was recorded for this clone. This chain joins TRBV6-5 and TRBJ1-4; D remains unclear. The germline gives CDR1 MNHEY, CDR2 SVGAGI. The CDR3 has 13 amino acids. The CDR3 is CTTARATNEKLFF. DNA of the CDR3: TGTACGACGGCCCGGGCAACTAATGAAAAACTGTTTTTT.

The chain links TRBV7-8 to TRBJ1-2; D call uncertain. This CDR3 has 15 amino acids. V lost 4 bases and J 4 bases, leaving 16 bases between the germline ends. Germline assignment: CDR1 SGHVS and CDR2 FQNEAQ. DNA of the CDR3: TGTGCCAGCAGCTCCCGTGGGCCGAAGTCCTATGGCTACACCTTC. This codes for CASSSRGPKSYGYTF.

The chain links TRBV14 to TRBJ1-1, with D possibly TRBD1 on 6 matching bases. Trimming left V 4 bases short and J 11 bases short, with 14 bases between. Per the germline V gene, CDR1 is SGHDN and CDR2 is FVKESK. The CDR3 is 12 residues long. The CDR3 is CASSRDIRSAFF. The CDR3 DNA is TGTGCCAGCAGCCGGGACATTCGGTCGGCTTTCTTT.

The chain uses TRBV5-1 and TRBJ1-1; 7 nucleotides agree with TRBD1. V dropped 3 bases and J dropped 0; count of bases not matched to a gene: 2. This CDR3 has 14 amino acids. The germline CDR1 and CDR2 sequences are SGHRS and YFSETQ. The CDR3 loop is CASSSGQLNTEAFF. The CDR3 DNA sequence: TGCGCCAGCAGCTCGGGACAGCTGAACACTGAAGCTTTCTTT.

In its sample, this clone was seen once. The chain joins TRBV9 to TRBJ1-4; the D gene is possibly TRBD1 (5 bases). Trimming removed 2 bases from V and 6 bases from J, with 8 bases in between. The length of the CDR3 is 13 residues. Germline CDR1 is SGDLS and CDR2 is YYNGEE. The CDR3 region is CASSVGGDEKLFF. In nucleotides, the CDR3 is TGTGCCAGCAGCGTCGGGGGGGATGAAAAACTGTTTTTT. Variable domain in full (rest from reference TRBV9 and TRBJ1-4): DSGVTQTPKHLITATGQRVTLRCSPRSGDLSVYWYQQSLDQGLQFLIQYYNGEERAKGNILERFSAQQFPDLHSELNLSSLELGDSALYFCASSVGGDEKLFFGSGTQLSVL.

This sequence joins TRBV9 and TRBJ2-7; D possibly corresponds to TRBD2 (6 bases). The germline V and J ends were trimmed by 3 bases and 2 bases, with 12 bases remaining between them. Germline CDR1 reads SGDLS; CDR2 reads YYNGEE. This CDR3 is 14 amino acids long. The CDR3 spells CASSGDSGTYEQYF. In DNA form, the CDR3 reads TGTGCCAGCAGCGGGGATAGCGGAACCTACGAGCAGTACTTC.

Notes on this clone: Other DNA sequences within the sample encode an identical CDR3. This chain joins TRBV5-4 and TRBJ1-2, with 8 positions matching TRBD1. CDR1 SGHNT and CDR2 YYREEE come from the germline V gene (reference sequence). The CDR3 is made up of 14 amino acids. The V gene end was trimmed by 2 bases and the J gene end by 1 base; junction bases not matched to a gene: 1. This CDR3 is CASSFDRGNYGYTF. The CDR3 DNA sequence: TGTGCCAGCAGCTTTGACAGGGGTAACTATGGCTACACCTTC.

In this sample, this clone turned up a few times. The same CDR3 can be traced to other DNA sequences in this sample. This sequence joins TRBV18 and TRBJ2-1; 7 bases fit TRBD2. The CDR3 is 15 residues long. Germline-derived CDR1 and CDR2 are KGHSH and LQKENI. With V trimmed by 5 bases and J by 0 bases, 4 bases remained unmatched. The DNA of the CDR3 is TGTGCCAGCTCATTAGCGGGTTACTCCTACAATGAGCAGTTCTTC. It codes for CASSLAGYSYNEQFF. Full variable domain (outside the CDR3, taken from reference TRBV18 and TRBJ2-1): NAGVMQNPRHLVRRRGQEARLRCSPMKGHSHVYWYRQLPEEGLKFMVYLQKENIIDESGMPKERFSAEFPKEGPSILRIQQVVRGDSAAYFCASSLAGYSYNEQFFGPGTRLTVL.